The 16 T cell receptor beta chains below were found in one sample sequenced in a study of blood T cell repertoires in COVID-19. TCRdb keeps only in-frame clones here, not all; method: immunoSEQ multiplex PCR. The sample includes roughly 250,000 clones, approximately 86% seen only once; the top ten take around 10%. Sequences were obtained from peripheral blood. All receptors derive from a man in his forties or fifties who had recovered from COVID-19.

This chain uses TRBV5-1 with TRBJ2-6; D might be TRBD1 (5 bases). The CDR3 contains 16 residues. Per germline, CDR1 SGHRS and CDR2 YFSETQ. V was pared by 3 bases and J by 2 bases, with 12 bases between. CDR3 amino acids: CASSSMGRPGANVLTF. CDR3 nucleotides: TGCGCCAGCAGCTCTATGGGGCGCCCTGGGGCCAACGTCCTGACTTTC.

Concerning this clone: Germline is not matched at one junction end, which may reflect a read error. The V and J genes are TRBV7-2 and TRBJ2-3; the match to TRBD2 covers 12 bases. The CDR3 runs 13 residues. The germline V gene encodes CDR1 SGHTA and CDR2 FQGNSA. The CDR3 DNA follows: TGTGCCAGCAGCGTACGGACTAGCGGGACCGAAAATTTT. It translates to CASSVRTSGTENF. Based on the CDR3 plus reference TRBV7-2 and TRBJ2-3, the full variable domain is GAGVSQSPSNKVTEKGKDVELRCDPISGHTALYWYRQSLGQGLEFLIYFQGNSAPDKSGLPSDRFSAERTGGSVSTLTIQRTQQEDSAVYLCASSVRTSGTENFGPGTRLTVL.

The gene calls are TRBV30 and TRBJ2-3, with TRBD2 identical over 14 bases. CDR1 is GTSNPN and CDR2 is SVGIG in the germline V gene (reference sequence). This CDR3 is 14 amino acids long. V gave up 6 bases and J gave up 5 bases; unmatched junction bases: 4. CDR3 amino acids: CACQGLAGVDTQYF. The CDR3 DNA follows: TGTGCCTGCCAGGGACTAGCGGGAGTAGATACGCAGTATTTT.

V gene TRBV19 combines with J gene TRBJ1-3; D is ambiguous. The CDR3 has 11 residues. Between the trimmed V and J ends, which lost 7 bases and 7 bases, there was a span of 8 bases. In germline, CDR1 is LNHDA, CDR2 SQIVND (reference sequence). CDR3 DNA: TGTGCCAGTACAGCTAGGAACACCATATATTTT. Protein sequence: CASTARNTIYF.

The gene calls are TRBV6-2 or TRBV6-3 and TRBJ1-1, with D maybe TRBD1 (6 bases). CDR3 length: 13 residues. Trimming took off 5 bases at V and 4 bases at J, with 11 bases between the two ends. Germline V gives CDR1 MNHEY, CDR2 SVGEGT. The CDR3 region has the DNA TGTGCCAGCAGTCAAGGGGGGGTCACTGAAGCTTTCTTT. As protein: CASSQGGVTEAFF.

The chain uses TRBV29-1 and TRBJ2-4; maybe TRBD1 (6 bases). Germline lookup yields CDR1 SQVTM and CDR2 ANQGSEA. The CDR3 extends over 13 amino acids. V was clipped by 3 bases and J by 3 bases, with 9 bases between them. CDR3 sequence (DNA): TGCAGCGTTGAGGGACACGTCAAAAACATTCAGTACTTC. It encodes CSVEGHVKNIQYF.

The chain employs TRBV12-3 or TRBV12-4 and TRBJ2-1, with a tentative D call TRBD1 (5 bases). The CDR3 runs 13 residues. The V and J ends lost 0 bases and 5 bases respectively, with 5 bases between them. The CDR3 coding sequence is TGTGCCAGCAGTTTAGCACAGGACAATGAGCAGTTCTTC. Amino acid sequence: CASSLAQDNEQFF.

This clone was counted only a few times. The CDR3, as DNA: TGTGCCTGGAGTTTAGCGGGCGGCGACGAGCAGTACTTC. The encoded protein is CAWSLAGGDEQYF. V gene TRBV30 combines with J gene TRBJ2-7; 7 bases map to TRBD2. In germline, CDR1 is GTSNPN, CDR2 SVGIG (reference sequence). V shed 2 bases and J 5 bases; nucleotides not matched to a gene: 6. The CDR3 is made up of 13 amino acids.

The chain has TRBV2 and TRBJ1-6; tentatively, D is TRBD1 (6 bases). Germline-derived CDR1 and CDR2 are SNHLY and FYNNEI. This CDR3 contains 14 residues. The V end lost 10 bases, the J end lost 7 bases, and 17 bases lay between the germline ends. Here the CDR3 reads CAILEGGENSPLHF. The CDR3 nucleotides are TGTGCCATCCTAGAGGGGGGGGAGAATTCACCCCTCCACTTT. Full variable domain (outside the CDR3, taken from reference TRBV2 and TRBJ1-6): EPEVTQTPSHQVTQMGQEVILRCVPISNHLYFYWYRQILGQKVEFLVSFYNNEISEKSEIFDDQFSVERPDGSNFTLKIRSTKLEDSAMYFCAILEGGENSPLHFGNGTRLTVT.

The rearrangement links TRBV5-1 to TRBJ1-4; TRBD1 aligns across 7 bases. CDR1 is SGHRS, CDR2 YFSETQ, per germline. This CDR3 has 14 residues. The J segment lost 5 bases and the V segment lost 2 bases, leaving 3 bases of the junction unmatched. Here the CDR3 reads CASSFDRANEKLFF. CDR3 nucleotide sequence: TGCGCCAGCAGCTTTGACAGGGCCAATGAAAAACTGTTTTTT.

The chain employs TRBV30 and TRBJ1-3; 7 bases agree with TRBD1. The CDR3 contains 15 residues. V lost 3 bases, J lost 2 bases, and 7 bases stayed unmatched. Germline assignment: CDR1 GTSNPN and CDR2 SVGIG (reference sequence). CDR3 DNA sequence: TGTGCCTGGAGGATCAAGGGGGCAGCTGGAAACACCATATATTTT. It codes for CAWRIKGAAGNTIYF.

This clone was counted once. CDR3 nucleotides: TGTGCCATCAGTGAGGGGACTAGGGGAACCAAAAACATTCAGTACTTC. Its protein product is CAISEGTRGTKNIQYF. This sequence joins TRBV10-3 and TRBJ2-4, with 8 positions matching TRBD2. Germline-derived CDR1 and CDR2 are ENHRY and SYGVKD. V lost 2 bases and J lost 2; bases outside the gene matches: 5. This CDR3 is 16 amino acids long.

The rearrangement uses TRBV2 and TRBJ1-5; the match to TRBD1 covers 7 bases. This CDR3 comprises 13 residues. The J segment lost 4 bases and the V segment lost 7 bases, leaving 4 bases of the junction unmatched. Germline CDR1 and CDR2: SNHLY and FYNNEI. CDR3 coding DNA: TGTGCCAGCATGACAGGGAGAAATCAGCCCCAGCATTTT. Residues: CASMTGRNQPQHF.

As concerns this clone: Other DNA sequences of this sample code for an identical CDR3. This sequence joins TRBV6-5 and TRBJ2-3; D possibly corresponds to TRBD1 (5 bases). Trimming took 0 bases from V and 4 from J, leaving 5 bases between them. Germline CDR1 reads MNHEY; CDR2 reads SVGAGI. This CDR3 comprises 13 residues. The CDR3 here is CASSYSTADTQYF. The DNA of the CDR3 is TGTGCCAGCAGTTACTCGACAGCAGATACGCAGTATTTT.

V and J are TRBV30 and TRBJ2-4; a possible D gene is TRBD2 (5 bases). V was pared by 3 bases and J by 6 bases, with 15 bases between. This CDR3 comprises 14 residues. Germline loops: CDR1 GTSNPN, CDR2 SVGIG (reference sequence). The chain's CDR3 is CAWRTPGSRNIQYF. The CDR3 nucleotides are TGTGCCTGGAGAACCCCGGGGAGCAGAAACATTCAGTACTTC. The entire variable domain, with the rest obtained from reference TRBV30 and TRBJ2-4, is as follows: SQTIHQWPATLVQPVGSPLSLECTVEGTSNPNLYWYRQAAGRGLQLLFYSVGIGQISSEVPQNLSASRPQDRQFILSSKKLLLSDSGFYLCAWRTPGSRNIQYFGAGTRLSVL.

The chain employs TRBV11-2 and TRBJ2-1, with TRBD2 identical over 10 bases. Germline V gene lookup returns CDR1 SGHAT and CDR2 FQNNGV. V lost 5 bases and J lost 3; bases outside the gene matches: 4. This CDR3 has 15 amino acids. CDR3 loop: CASSPGTSVYNEQFF. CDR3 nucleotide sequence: TGTGCCAGCAGCCCCGGGACTAGCGTCTACAATGAGCAGTTCTTC.